This T cell receptor (beta chain) was retrieved from a study of Graves' ophthalmopathy and Graves' hyperthyroidism. This clonotype was seen many times. Germline CDR1 is LNHDA and CDR2 is SQIVND (reference sequence). This CDR3 has 14 residues. V shed 3 bases and J 10 bases; nucleotides not matched to a gene: 10. RNA transcripts provided the template for amplifying TCR beta CDR3 regions. The first round was an RT-PCR with HTBI primers, and the second round was a multiplex PCR. One entry per CDR3 protein, called by TCRdb with MiXCR from the multiplex PCR reads. The sample shows more than 300,000 distinct CDR3 sequences, approximately 18% of them seen only once.

This TCR was sampled from an adult woman with stable Graves' hyperthyroidism. This chain links TRBV19 with TRBJ1-2; TRBD1 agrees at 8 bases. The sample comprised peripheral blood. Written as DNA, the CDR3 is TGTGCCAGTAGTATGCAATGGGCAGGGGGCCCCTACACCTTC. Translation: CASSMQWAGGPYTF.